Listed below are T cell receptor beta chains from one sample, sequenced in a study of cytomegalovirus exposure and HLA in healthy donors. TCRdb's table, derived via immunoSEQ multiplex PCR, lists solely in-frame clones and lacks some. Seen here are hundreds of thousands of clones, 76% observed once, and the top ten hold under 0.8%. The sequencing sample was made of PBMCs. All receptors derive from a man aged 18 to 29 in good health and CMV-seronegative. Each CDR3 is given with its conserved first and last residue. A D gene is named only where the DNA matches it firmly. Not all rows give a size; the values are once, few, many and, for expanded clones, a class.

CDR3nt: TGCGCCAGCAGCTTGCGGCTAGCGGGAGTAAAAGAGACCCAGTACTTC
CDR3aa: CASSLRLAGVKETQYF
len: 16
abundance: NA
j_gene: TRBJ2-5
d_gene: TRBD2
v_gene: TRBV5-1

CDR3nt: TGCGCCAGCAGCACCACTAGCGGGAGGGGTGCGGATACGCAGTATTTT
CDR3aa: CASSTTSGRGADTQYF
len: 16
abundance: NA
j_gene: TRBJ2-3
d_gene: TRBD2
v_gene: TRBV5-1

CDR3nt: TGTGCCAGCAGCTTACGCTCTAGCGGAGATACGCAGTATTTT
CDR3aa: CASSLRSSGDTQYF
len: 14
abundance: NA
j_gene: TRBJ2-3
d_gene: TRBD2
v_gene: TRBV11-2

CDR3nt: TGTGCCAGCAGTTTATCGGGGACAGTACTTAGCAATCAGCCCCAGCATTTT
CDR3aa: CASSLSGTVLSNQPQHF
len: 17
abundance: NA
j_gene: TRBJ1-5
d_gene: TRBD1
v_gene: TRBV27

CDR3nt: TGCGCCAGCAGCTTGGGATTACTCGGGGGGACTAATGAAAAACTGTTTTTT
CDR3aa: CASSLGLLGGTNEKLFF
len: 17
abundance: few
j_gene: TRBJ1-4
d_gene: NA
v_gene: TRBV5-1

CDR3nt: TGTGCCAGCAGTTACTCGGGGACTCCAGTCTACGAGCAGTACTTC
CDR3aa: CASSYSGTPVYEQYF
len: 15
abundance: NA
j_gene: TRBJ2-7
d_gene: NA
v_gene: TRBV6-5

CDR3nt: TGTGCCAGCAGTTTACACAAGACTAGCGGGGGGACAGATACGCAGTATTTT
CDR3aa: CASSLHKTSGGTDTQYF
len: 17
abundance: NA
j_gene: TRBJ2-3
d_gene: TRBD2
v_gene: TRBV27

CDR3nt: TGCGCCAGCAGCTTGTTGGGGGCTGGGGAGACCCAGTACTTC
CDR3aa: CASSLLGAGETQYF
len: 14
abundance: NA
j_gene: TRBJ2-5
d_gene: NA
v_gene: TRBV5-1

CDR3nt: TGTGCCAGCAGCCCCCCTCCGGGACTAGCAGGCTACGAGCAGTACTTC
CDR3aa: CASSPPPGLAGYEQYF
len: 16
abundance: NA
j_gene: TRBJ2-7
d_gene: TRBD2
v_gene: TRBV7-9

CDR3nt: TGTGCCAGCAGAGGGGCGGGAGTCGCGTACGAGCAGTACTTC
CDR3aa: CASRGAGVAYEQYF
len: 14
abundance: NA
j_gene: TRBJ2-7
d_gene: TRBD2
v_gene: TRBV27

CDR3nt: TGTGCCAGCAGTTACCAAGGGGGCTTGAGGACTGAAGCTTTCTTT
CDR3aa: CASSYQGGLRTEAFF
len: 15
abundance: NA
j_gene: TRBJ1-1
d_gene: TRBD1
v_gene: TRBV6-5

CDR3nt: TGCGCCAGCAGCTCGGGGACAGGGAGCACTGAAGCTTTCTTT
CDR3aa: CASSSGTGSTEAFF
len: 14
abundance: once
j_gene: TRBJ1-1
d_gene: TRBD1
v_gene: TRBV5-1

CDR3nt: TGTGCCAGCAGCTCCGGACAGGGGTGGTACAATGAGCAGTTCTTC
CDR3aa: CASSSGQGWYNEQFF
len: 15
abundance: NA
j_gene: TRBJ2-1
d_gene: TRBD1
v_gene: TRBV5-6

CDR3nt: TGTGCCAGCAGGGGCAGCCCGAACACTGAAGCTTTCTTT
CDR3aa: CASRGSPNTEAFF
len: 13
abundance: NA
j_gene: TRBJ1-1
d_gene: NA
v_gene: TRBV28

CDR3nt: TGTGCCAGCAGCCCTGACAGGGCTGGAAACACCATATATTTT
CDR3aa: CASSPDRAGNTIYF
len: 14
abundance: once
j_gene: TRBJ1-3
d_gene: TRBD1
v_gene: TRBV6-5

CDR3nt: TGTGCCAGTAGTATCCAGGGCTATGGGCCCAATGAGCAGTTCTTC
CDR3aa: CASSIQGYGPNEQFF
len: 15
abundance: NA
j_gene: TRBJ2-1
d_gene: NA
v_gene: TRBV19

CDR3nt: TGTGCCAGCAGCTTCCCGGGAGGGCCCTACGAGCAGTACTTC
CDR3aa: CASSFPGGPYEQYF
len: 14
abundance: NA
j_gene: TRBJ2-7
d_gene: TRBD2
v_gene: TRBV5-6

CDR3nt: TGTGCCAGCAGCCTGGACAGGTCCGAGACCCAGTACTTC
CDR3aa: CASSLDRSETQYF
len: 13
abundance: few
j_gene: TRBJ2-5
d_gene: TRBD1
v_gene: TRBV5-6

CDR3nt: TGTGCCTGGAGTAGAAAACCGGACTACACCGGGGAGCTGTTTTTT
CDR3aa: CAWSRKPDYTGELFF
len: 15
abundance: NA
j_gene: TRBJ2-2
d_gene: NA
v_gene: TRBV30

CDR3nt: TGTGCCAGCGGGGACAGGGCACAGCAGACCCAGTACTTC
CDR3aa: CASGDRAQQTQYF
len: 13
abundance: NA
j_gene: TRBJ2-5
d_gene: TRBD1
v_gene: TRBV2

CDR3nt: TGTGCCACCAGATCTTACAATGAGCAGTTCTTC
CDR3aa: CATRSYNEQFF
len: 11
abundance: NA
j_gene: TRBJ2-1
d_gene: NA
v_gene: TRBV2

CDR3nt: TGCGCCAGCAGCTTGGAGGGACAGACCACAGATACGCAGTATTTT
CDR3aa: CASSLEGQTTDTQYF
len: 15
abundance: NA
j_gene: TRBJ2-3
d_gene: TRBD1
v_gene: TRBV5-1

CDR3nt: TGCGCCAGCAGCCAAGTCGGGACTAGCGGGTACCAAGAGACCCAGTACTTC
CDR3aa: CASSQVGTSGYQETQYF
len: 17
abundance: NA
j_gene: TRBJ2-5
d_gene: TRBD2
v_gene: TRBV4-1

CDR3nt: TGTGCCAGCAGCTTTTGGGACAGGGGAATACAGCCCCAGCATTTT
CDR3aa: CASSFWDRGIQPQHF
len: 15
abundance: NA
j_gene: TRBJ1-5
d_gene: TRBD1
v_gene: TRBV5-6

CDR3nt: TGTGCCAGCAGTGAATCCCCTACTGGACAGGGGTCCTACAATGAGCAGTTCTTC
CDR3aa: CASSESPTGQGSYNEQFF
len: 18
abundance: few
j_gene: TRBJ2-1
d_gene: TRBD1
v_gene: TRBV25-1

CDR3nt: TGTGCCAGCAGCCAGGCCTCGAAGGCCCCCACAAATACGCAGTATTTT
CDR3aa: CASSQASKAPTNTQYF
len: 16
abundance: NA
j_gene: TRBJ2-3
d_gene: NA
v_gene: TRBV5-4

CDR3nt: TGCGCCAGCAGCCAAGGGTCTCGGGGTGCGCGTGAAACAGATACGCAGTATTTT
CDR3aa: CASSQGSRGARETDTQYF
len: 18
abundance: NA
j_gene: TRBJ2-3
d_gene: NA
v_gene: TRBV4-1

CDR3nt: TGTGCCAGCAGCTTAGCCGCGGGAGGGTGGGAGACCCAGTACTTC
CDR3aa: CASSLAAGGWETQYF
len: 15
abundance: NA
j_gene: TRBJ2-5
d_gene: TRBD2
v_gene: TRBV7-9

CDR3nt: TGTGCCAGCAGACCGGGACTAGCGGGAATCGGGGAGCTGTTTTTT
CDR3aa: CASRPGLAGIGELFF
len: 15
abundance: NA
j_gene: TRBJ2-2
d_gene: TRBD2
v_gene: TRBV5-8

CDR3nt: TGTGCCTGGGACATGTCCTCTGGGGCCAACGTCCTGACTTTC
CDR3aa: CAWDMSSGANVLTF
len: 14
abundance: NA
j_gene: TRBJ2-6
d_gene: NA
v_gene: TRBV30

CDR3nt: TGTGCCAGCAGCCCTCAAGCAAATACGCAGTATTTT
CDR3aa: CASSPQANTQYF
len: 12
abundance: once
j_gene: TRBJ2-3
d_gene: NA
v_gene: TRBV21-1

CDR3nt: TGTGCCAGCAGCTTAGATCCGGGCTCCTACAATGAGCAGTTCTTC
CDR3aa: CASSLDPGSYNEQFF
len: 15
abundance: once
j_gene: TRBJ2-1
d_gene: NA
v_gene: TRBV11-1

CDR3nt: TGCGCCAGCAGTGAGGGGAGGAGAGGTACGCAGTATTTT
CDR3aa: CASSEGRRGTQYF
len: 13
abundance: NA
j_gene: TRBJ2-3
d_gene: NA
v_gene: TRBV10-2

CDR3nt: TGTGCCAGCAGTTTATCCCGGACAGGGGCCTACGAGCAGTACTTC
CDR3aa: CASSLSRTGAYEQYF
len: 15
abundance: NA
j_gene: TRBJ2-7
d_gene: TRBD1
v_gene: TRBV27

CDR3nt: TGCGCCAGCAGCCGACTAGCGGGAGGGCCCTCCTACAATGAGCAGTTCTTC
CDR3aa: CASSRLAGGPSYNEQFF
len: 17
abundance: NA
j_gene: TRBJ2-1
d_gene: TRBD2
v_gene: TRBV5-1

CDR3nt: TGTGCCAGCAGCTTAGAAGCCGGGAATGAGCAGTTCTTC
CDR3aa: CASSLEAGNEQFF
len: 13
abundance: NA
j_gene: TRBJ2-1
d_gene: NA
v_gene: TRBV7-9